This paragraph reports one TCR beta chain. Trimming left V 2 bases short and J 8 bases short, with 7 bases between. The CDR3 loop spans 13 amino acids. In germline, CDR1 is MNHNS, CDR2 SASEGT. This sample is drawn from a study of blood T cell repertoires in COVID-19. The Seattle patients, enrolled during active infection, were followed longitudinally. The data were produced by immunoSEQ multiplex PCR, yet TCRdb's version contains in-frame clones alone and is incomplete. The data contain about 180,000 clones, over 65% of them singletons. This TCR was sampled from a person aged 70 to 80 with COVID-19, enrolled during active disease. Sequencing used peripheral blood. The chain employs TRBV6-1 and TRBJ1-6; D uncertain. CDR3 coding DNA: TGTGCCAGCAGTGAAAAGAGCCATTCACCCCTCCACTTT. It specifies CASSEKSHSPLHF.